This T cell receptor (beta chain) was obtained from a study of blood T cells in healthy people across ages. There were healthy Caucasian individuals from Russia, aged about 6 to 100, serving as donors. No fewer than 6.5 million PBMCs went into each sample. A J-beta primer mix and a sample-barcoded 5' primer were used in a second PCR of about 6 to 12 cycles. A template-switch adaptor with 12 random nucleotides tagged each cDNA molecule. MiXCR, applied by TCRdb to the 5' RACE reads, yields one record per CDR3 protein. The sample lists around 940,000 distinct CDR3 sequences, about 53% occurring once. Germline CDR1 is DFQATT and CDR2 is SNEGSKA (reference sequence). Deletions cut 1 base from V and 5 bases from J, with 20 bases between. The CDR3 is made up of 16 amino acids.

The receptor's source is a woman aged 55-70 years in good health. The V and J genes are TRBV20-1 and TRBJ2-5, with D tentatively TRBD1 (6 bases). The sequenced sample was blood. CDR3 sequence reads: CSARAQSRGKGETQYF. The CDR3 DNA reads as TGCAGTGCTAGAGCCCAATCCAGGGGAAAGGGGGAGACCCAGTACTTC.